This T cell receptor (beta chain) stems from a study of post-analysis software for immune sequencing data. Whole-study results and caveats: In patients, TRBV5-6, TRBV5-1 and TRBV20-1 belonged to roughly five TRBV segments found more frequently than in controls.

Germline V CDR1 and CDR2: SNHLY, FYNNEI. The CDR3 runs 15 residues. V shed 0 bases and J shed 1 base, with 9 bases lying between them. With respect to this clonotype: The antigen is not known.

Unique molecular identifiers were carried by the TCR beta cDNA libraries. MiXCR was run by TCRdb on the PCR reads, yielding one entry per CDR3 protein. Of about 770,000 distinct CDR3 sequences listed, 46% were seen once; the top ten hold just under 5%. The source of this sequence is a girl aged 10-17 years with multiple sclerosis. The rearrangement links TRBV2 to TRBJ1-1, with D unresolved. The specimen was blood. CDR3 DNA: TGTGCCAGCAGTGAAGCGTTAGTTCGGAACACTGAAGCTTTCTTT. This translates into CASSEALVRNTEAFF.